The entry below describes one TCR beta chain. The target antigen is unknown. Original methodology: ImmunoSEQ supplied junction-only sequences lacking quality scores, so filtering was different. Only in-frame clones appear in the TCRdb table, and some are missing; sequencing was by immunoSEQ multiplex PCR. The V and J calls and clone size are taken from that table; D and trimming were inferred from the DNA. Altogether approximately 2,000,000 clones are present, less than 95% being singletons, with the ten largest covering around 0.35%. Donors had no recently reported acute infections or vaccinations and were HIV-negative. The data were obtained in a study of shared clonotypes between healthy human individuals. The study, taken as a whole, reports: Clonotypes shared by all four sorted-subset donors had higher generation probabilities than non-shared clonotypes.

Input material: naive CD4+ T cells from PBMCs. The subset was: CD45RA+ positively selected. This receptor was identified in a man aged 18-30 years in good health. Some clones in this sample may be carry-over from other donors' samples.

In DNA form, the CDR3 reads TGCGCCAGCAGCCGAAATCCGGGGTCCTACGAGCAGTACTTC. This codes for CASSRNPGSYEQYF. The V and J genes are TRBV4-3 and TRBJ2-7; D is perhaps TRBD2 (5 bases). Trimming left V 4 bases short and J 1 base short, with 11 bases between. Germline-derived CDR1 and CDR2 are LGHNA and YSLEER. The CDR3 is made up of 14 amino acids.